This T cell receptor beta chain comes out of a study of regulatory T cells in long-lasting Graves disease. Construction of the TCR beta libraries employed iRepertoire HTBI primers in conjunction with Arm-PCR of CDR3 regions. TCRdb passed the multiplex PCR reads through MiXCR, listing each CDR3 protein once. The data show a few hundred thousand distinct CDR3 sequences, 23% seen once. V was clipped by 6 bases and J by 2 bases, with 9 bases between them. The CDR3 totals 13 residues. Described time point: persistent/refractory GD, antithyroid drugs over 5 years with positive TRAb. Preparation of the TCR library used RNA extracted from PBMCs.

The sample here was peripheral blood mononuclear cells (PBMCs), taken when the disease was refractory, from a patient treated with antithyroid drugs. V and J are TRBV12-3 or TRBV12-4 and TRBJ2-3; tentatively, D is TRBD1 or TRBD2 (5 bases each). The sequence came from a female donor with Graves disease. The CDR3 DNA sequence: TGTGCCAGCAGGAGGGACCTCACAGATACGCAGTATTTT. Translating it yields CASRRDLTDTQYF.